This is a list of T cell receptor beta chains from one sample in a study of blood T cell repertoires in COVID-19. TCRdb keeps only in-frame clones here, not all; method: immunoSEQ multiplex PCR. The table lists 130,000 or so clones, about 86% of them singletons. The sample was peripheral blood. The receptors were sampled from a woman in her sixties with acute or convalescent COVID-19. The CDR3 runs from the conserved cysteine through the conserved F or W. A D gene is named only where the DNA matches it firmly. Clone size is not always given. Where it is, it says once, few, many or a class for expanded clones.

j_call clone_size v_call cdr3_length d_call cdr3_nt cdr3_aa
TRBJ2-1 - TRBV5-1 15 TRBD2 TGCGCCAGCAGCTTGGATAAGCGGGGGGGCAATGAGCAGTTCTTC CASSLDKRGGNEQFF
TRBJ1-5 - TRBV6-1 13 - TGTGCCAGCAGTGAAGTGCGGAATCAGCCCCAGCATTTT CASSEVRNQPQHF
TRBJ2-6 - TRBV30 16 TRBD2 TGTGCCTGGAACAGCGGGGGGGGCTCTGGGGCCAACGTCCTGACTTTC CAWNSGGGSGANVLTF
TRBJ1-5 - TRBV4-3 13 TRBD1 TGCGCCAGCAGCCAAGTGGAACAGGGGACTCAGCATTTT CASSQVEQGTQHF
TRBJ1-4 - TRBV28 13 - TGTGCCAGCAAGGTTCCAAGGGGCGAAAAACTGTTTTTT CASKVPRGEKLFF
TRBJ2-3 - TRBV5-1 16 - TGCGCCAGCAGCTTGGCACAGGGGGGGAGCACAGATACGCAGTATTTT CASSLAQGGSTDTQYF
TRBJ1-4 - TRBV7-8 15 - TGTGCCAGCAGCGCGGGCCTAACCTATAATGAAAAACTGTTTTTT CASSAGLTYNEKLFF
TRBJ2-3 - TRBV10-3 14 TRBD1 TGTGCCGAGAGACAGGGTGGGGTTGCAGATACGCAGTATTTT CAERQGGVADTQYF
TRBJ2-7 - TRBV18 14 - TGTGCCAGCTCACCACTAGGGAGCTCCTACGAGCAGTACTTC CASSPLGSSYEQYF
TRBJ1-2 - TRBV30 14 TRBD1 TGTGCCTGGGGGGGACAGCAGGGGTTTGGCGGCTACACCTTC CAWGGQQGFGGYTF
TRBJ1-5 - TRBV6-5 13 - TGTGCCAGCAGACTAGGGGGGGGTCAGCCCCAGCATTTT CASRLGGGQPQHF
TRBJ1-2 - TRBV18 13 TRBD1 TGTGCCAGCTCACCGGGACAGGGTGGAGGCTACACCTTC CASSPGQGGGYTF
TRBJ2-6 once TRBV19 18 TRBD2 TGTGCCAGTAGTATAGGAGGGCTTTGGGAGGGCTTGGCCAACGTCCTGACTTTC CASSIGGLWEGLANVLTF
TRBJ2-1 - TRBV3-1/TRBV3-2 13 - TGTGCCAGCAGCTCACTCTTTGAGGGTGAGCAGTTCTTC CASSSLFEGEQFF
TRBJ2-1 - TRBV25-1 16 - TGTGCCAGCAGTGAAACGTTGCGGGGCTCCTACAATGAGCAGTTCTTC CASSETLRGSYNEQFF
TRBJ2-5 few TRBV11-2 13 - TGTGCCAGCAGCCCAGGACATCAAGAGACCCAGTACTTC CASSPGHQETQYF
TRBJ1-3 - TRBV6-6 15 - TGTGCCAGCAGCTCTGGGGGGGAAGACAGAAACACCATATATTTT CASSSGGEDRNTIYF
TRBJ2-7 - TRBV6-5 14 TRBD1 TGTGCCAGCAGACAGGGGACGGGGTCCTACGAGCAGTACTTC CASRQGTGSYEQYF
TRBJ1-1 - TRBV20-1 8 - TGCAGTGCCGACGGTCGGGACTTT CSADGRDF
TRBJ1-1 - TRBV10-3 16 - TGTGCCACCGCATCCGATGCGGGGCGGGCTAACACTGAAGCTTTCTTT CATASDAGRANTEAFF
TRBJ1-1 - TRBV5-1 14 TRBD1 TGCGCCAGCAGCTTACAGGGGATTATCTTTGAAGCTTTCTTT CASSLQGIIFEAFF
TRBJ1-1 - TRBV27 17 - TGTGCCAGCAGTTTAAAGGCGGGTACAACTTTGAACACTGAAGCTTTCTTT CASSLKAGTTLNTEAFF
TRBJ2-7 - TRBV6-7 11 - TGTGCCAGCAGTTACAGCAGAGGGCAGTACTTC CASSYSRGQYF
TRBJ1-2 once TRBV27 13 - TGTGCCAGCAGGCCGGGGGGGAGTGGTGGCTACACCTTC CASRPGGSGGYTF
TRBJ1-6 once TRBV15 16 - TGTGCCACCAGCAGAGATCTGAGCTCCTATAATTCACCCCTCCACTTT CATSRDLSSYNSPLHF
TRBJ2-2 - TRBV19 16 TRBD1 TGTGCCAGTACGTCCGGGACAGGGAGATTCGGCGGGGAGCTGTTTTTT CASTSGTGRFGGELFF
TRBJ2-7 - TRBV27 13 - TGTGCCAGCATCGCTGCGGTGGGTGGGGAGCAGTACTTC CASIAAVGGEQYF
TRBJ2-5 - TRBV24-1 15 TRBD2 TGTGCCACCAGTGAAAGGCGGGGGGGCCGGGAGACCCAGTACTTC CATSERRGGRETQYF
TRBJ1-6 - TRBV9 16 - TGTGCCAGCAGCGGGGGTTTACAGGCCGGTAATTCACCCCTCCACTTT CASSGGLQAGNSPLHF
TRBJ2-5 once TRBV19 13 TRBD1 TGTGCCAGTAGAGGGACAGCCCAAGAGACCCAGTACTTC CASRGTAQETQYF
TRBJ2-7 - TRBV30 16 - TGTGCCTGGAATTTTGCGGGGACCTCCCTCGGGGACGAGCAGTACTTC CAWNFAGTSLGDEQYF
TRBJ2-7 - TRBV10-3 13 - TGTGCCATCAGACGGGACATAACGGGTGAGCAGTACTTC CAIRRDITGEQYF
TRBJ1-2 few TRBV14 12 - TGTGCCAGCAGCGACGGGTTCTATGGCTACACCTTC CASSDGFYGYTF
TRBJ1-4 - TRBV15 16 - TGTGCCACCAGCAGGCGGACAGCCACAACTAATGAAAAACTGTTTTTT CATSRRTATTNEKLFF
TRBJ2-1 - TRBV5-4 14 TRBD1 TGTGCCAGCAGCGTCCGGGACAGGTACAATGAGCAGTTCTTC CASSVRDRYNEQFF
TRBJ2-5 - TRBV9 15 TRBD1 TGTGCCAGCAGCGTAGTGGGACAGGGAACGGCGACCCAGTACTTC CASSVVGQGTATQYF
TRBJ1-2 - TRBV18 15 TRBD1 TGTGCCAGCTCGCCGGGACAGGGTCTACTCGATGGCTACACCTTC CASSPGQGLLDGYTF
TRBJ1-3 - TRBV19 14 - TGTGCCAGTACTCTCGGGGGCTCTGGAAACACCATATATTTT CASTLGGSGNTIYF
TRBJ1-1 - TRBV7-9 14 - TGTGCCAGCAGCTCGTGGGAGAAGGACACTGAAGCTTTCTTT CASSSWEKDTEAFF
TRBJ2-3 - TRBV11-2 16 TRBD2 TGTGCCAGCAGCTTGCGGCTAGCGGGGGACACAGATACGCAGTATTTT CASSLRLAGDTDTQYF
TRBJ1-4 - TRBV11-2 15 TRBD1 TGTGCCAGCAGGGCGACAGGGGGCATAAGTGAAAAACTGTTTTTT CASRATGGISEKLFF
TRBJ1-1 - TRBV18 19 TRBD1 TGTGCCAGCTCACCCCCTAGGGGGCAGGGACCTTACATGAACACTGAAGCTTTCTTT CASSPPRGQGPYMNTEAFF
TRBJ2-3 - TRBV3-1/TRBV3-2 16 TRBD2 TGTGCCAGCAGCCAAGAACCCGGGGGGGGCACAGATACGCAGTATTTT CASSQEPGGGTDTQYF
TRBJ1-6 - TRBV29-1 13 - TGCAGCGTCCAGACAGCGGGGAATTCACCCCTCCACTTT CSVQTAGNSPLHF
TRBJ2-3 - TRBV2 18 - TGTGCCAGCAGTGAACGGCTAGCGCTCCTAAATAGGAGAAATACGCAGTATTTT CASSERLALLNRRNTQYF
TRBJ2-7 - TRBV10-3 14 TRBD1 TGTGCCATCAGGTCCGGGACAGGGAATGACGAGCAGTACTTC CAIRSGTGNDEQYF
TRBJ2-7 - TRBV28 12 - TGTGCCAGCAGTTTACAAGCTGGCGAGCAGTACTTC CASSLQAGEQYF
TRBJ1-4 - TRBV19 16 - TGTGCCAGTAGTATAACTTTACAGGCCCTTGGGGAAAAACTGTTTTTT CASSITLQALGEKLFF
TRBJ2-1 - TRBV19 14 TRBD1 TGTGCCAGTAGTATTACAGGGGGCCACAATGAGCAGTTCTTC CASSITGGHNEQFF
TRBJ1-5 - TRBV9 15 - TGTGCCAGCAGCGACACAAACAGAGTCAATCAGCCCCAGCATTTT CASSDTNRVNQPQHF
TRBJ1-3 - TRBV5-5 16 - TGTGCCAGCAGCTTGGACCCCAGGAACTCTGGAAACACCATATATTTT CASSLDPRNSGNTIYF
TRBJ2-1 - TRBV9 16 TRBD2 TGTGCCAGCAGCGGATGGACTAGCGGGGATCCGAATGAGCAGTTCTTC CASSGWTSGDPNEQFF
TRBJ2-7 - TRBV5-1 14 TRBD1 TGCGCCAGCAGCCAGACAGGGATCCCCTACGAGCAGTACTTC CASSQTGIPYEQYF
TRBJ2-2 - TRBV29-1 14 - TGCAGCGTTGAGAGACAGGGAGGCACCGGGGAGCTGTTTTTT CSVERQGGTGELFF